The next 4 T cell receptor beta chains were all read from a single sample in a study of blood T cell repertoires in COVID-19. Using immunoSEQ multiplex PCR, the repertoire was profiled, and TCRdb retains in-frame clones only, with some absent. The sample consists of 150,000 to 160,000 clones, roughly 78% of them appearing once. The sequenced sample was peripheral blood. The receptors originated from a man aged 80 or over with acute or convalescent COVID-19.

This clone was recorded only once. V usage is TRBV5-1 and J usage is TRBJ2-3, with D hard to call. The CDR3 extends over 15 amino acids. Germline CDR1 SGHRS, CDR2 YFSETQ. V lost 1 base and J lost 2, with 11 bases in between. The DNA for the CDR3 is TGCGCCAGCAGCTTGCTGCCCAGGTTCACAGATACGCAGTATTTT. Translation: CASSLLPRFTDTQYF.

The rearrangement links TRBV9 to TRBJ2-2; D ambiguous. This CDR3 is 15 amino acids long. V lost 1 base to trimming and J lost 1 base, with 8 bases between them. Germline V gene sequence: CDR1 SGDLS, CDR2 YYNGEE. The CDR3, as DNA: TGTGCCAGCAGCGTAACTCAGGTGAACACCGGGGAGCTGTTTTTT. This translates into CASSVTQVNTGELFF.

The table lists this clone with a few counts. CDR3 region: CASSPCPTGPISGNTIYF. The DNA of the CDR3 is TGCGCCAGCAGTCCCTGTCCCACAGGGCCTATCTCTGGAAACACCATATATTTT. This chain uses TRBV23-1 with TRBJ1-3, with D perhaps matching TRBD1 (6 bases). TRBV23-1 belongs to the ORF category, with a function that is uncertain. V was clipped by 4 bases and J by 0 bases, with 19 bases between them. The CDR3 is 18 residues long.

The rearrangement links TRBV6-1 to TRBJ2-5; TRBD1 matches 7 bases. CDR1 MNHNS and CDR2 SASEGT come from the germline V gene. Germline trimming cut 2 bases from V and 1 base from J; bases unmatched to any gene: 4. The CDR3 has 15 amino acids. The CDR3: CASSERQGFQETQYF. In DNA form, the CDR3 reads TGTGCCAGCAGTGAACGACAGGGCTTCCAAGAGACCCAGTACTTC.